The TCR beta chain under discussion was sequenced for a study of CD4 T cells in relation to SARS-CoV-2 and coronaviruses. Whole-study context: PBMCs were cultured with antigen for roughly 11 days before TCR beta sequencing. No peptide or an HIV-1 Nef peptide pool served as negative control.

Whole-study findings and limits: Pre-pandemic and post-infection samples never came from the same donor. The cross-reactivity analysis covered only spike protein, not other viral proteins.

The unexposed donors gave CD4+ T cells in 2011-2018, prior to COVID-19. After nine to ten days of culture, CD4+ T cells were isolated. Measured with immunoSEQ multiplex PCR; TCRdb has only the in-frame clones, and not every one. This sample carries 18,000 or so clones, 60% to 80% of them seen once, and the ten largest clones take 21%. The CDR3 has 14 amino acids. CDR1 SGHDT and CDR2 YYEEEE come from the germline V gene. V was pared by 3 bases and J by 4 bases, with 12 bases between. For this clone: What it binds is unknown.

The sequenced sample was CD4+ T cells from PBMCs, cultured in vitro. The chain employs TRBV5-6 and TRBJ2-3; D perhaps matches TRBD2 (6 bases). The clonotype comes from a human donor in good health. The CDR3, as DNA: TGTGCCAGCAGCTCAGGACCGGGGGCAGATACGCAGTATTTT. Translating gives CASSSGPGADTQYF.